This TCR beta chain was sequenced during a study of T cells in Graves' hyperthyroidism and ophthalmopathy (dated by TCRdb to 2018 to 2020). With respect to the entire study: Peripheral blood samples were taken at the time of initial diagnosis, prior to any treatment. A discovery cohort of about a hundred patients, approximately 45 with Graves' ophthalmopathy and about 60 with stable Graves' hyperthyroidism, was used to find distinguishing TCR V-J signatures. Whether ophthalmopathy could be predicted prospectively was tested in an independent validation cohort made up of roughly 19 hyperthyroidism patients plus 17 patients who later progressed to ophthalmopathy. The 90 to 100 discovery patients were randomly split 7:3 into training and test sets. In addition, the study compared T-cell repertoires in thyroid tissue and in blood from six Graves' hyperthyroidism patients. After sampling, hyperthyroidism patients received methimazole starting at 30 mg daily, and ophthalmopathy patients received high-dose intravenous methylprednisolone. TCR Vbeta CDR3 sequencing of some 140 peripheral blood samples (43 ophthalmopathy, about 74 hyperthyroidism and some 17 progressor patients) is reported in the paper. Results the study describes overall, beyond this receptor: A 13 V-J signature model separated ophthalmopathy from stable hyperthyroidism, with roughly 88% sensitivity and 81.08% specificity in cross-validation and 80%/75% in testing. No statistical method was used to fix the sample size in advance, and group allocation was not hidden from the investigators. In validation, the model predicted progression to ophthalmopathy with 65% to 71% sensitivity and 72% to 75% specificity, a median of 6.5 months before onset. Blood samples also contained most of the expanded thyroid clonotypes (frequency above 0.001), which suggests that blood repertoires may reflect thyroid immune responses.

Stable Graves' hyperthyroidism was defined as no progression to ophthalmopathy during 18 months of follow-up. The hyperthyroidism patients were between 18 and 65 years old and newly diagnosed, with a disease duration of less than 2 months. Patients with uncontrolled infections, other autoimmune diseases, pregnancy or lactation were excluded. Clinical symptoms, serum thyroxine and TRAb, thyroid ultrasound, and orbital computed tomography formed the basis for the diagnoses. PBMCs were separated from roughly 10 ml of fresh peripheral blood using Ficoll-Paque density gradient centrifugation. Trizol reagent was used to extract total RNA, and RNA quality was then checked on an Agilent 2100 Bioanalyzer. The TCR beta CDR3 regions were amplified from RNA transcripts. The first round of RT-PCR for the TCR CDR3 was performed with the HTBI primer set and the Qiagen OneStep RT-PCR kit. Libraries were constructed in a second round of multiplex PCR, after which size selection and purification were performed. The libraries were sequenced on an Illumina HiSeq2000 using paired-end 100 bp reads. The source study handled its data this way. SOAPnuke was used to process the raw data, removing reads that contained adapters or uncalled bases, had a mean Phred below 15, or lacked an exact match to the constant primer or identifier. High-quality paired reads were merged with COPE v1.2.5, and unique nucleotide sequences were defined as clonotypes. MiTCR v1.1 was used to align the clonotypes against IMGT TRBV, TRBD and TRBJ reference segments. The analysis included only V-J combinations with a frequency above 0.0001, which together covered around 99% of the repertoires. The TCS score was defined as the ratio of F50 (clonal expansion) to E x V (chaos), calculated using BLOSUM62-based TCRdist between CDR3 peptides within each V-J. Welch's t-statistics and random forest reduced roughly 500 V-J features to around 14, which were used in a naive Bayes classifier (R e1071). TCRdb applied fastp at Q25 and MiXCR to the public reads, then kept only in-frame beta chains. Each entry merges the rows of one CDR3 protein and shows their most common DNA and genes. It is TCRdb's table, rather than the study itself, that gives the V and J calls and clone size. The sample contains some 510,000 distinct CDR3 sequences, less than 25% of them found a single time. The top ten clones comprise about 30% of the sample.

With respect to this clonotype: The clone's antigen remains unknown. No per-base quality is available; no much larger clone lies one base away.

From the germline V gene (reference sequence), CDR1 is GTSNPN and CDR2 is SVGIG. The CDR3 spans 11 residues, from the cysteine through the phenylalanine. Here the CDR3 DNA is all that survives: 33 bases in frame from base 1. Trimming removed 0 bases from V and 6 bases from J, leaving 5 bases between the germline ends. The receptor's source is a man between 18 and 35 years old with Graves' hyperthyroidism. Material: blood. The sequence joins TRBV30 to TRBJ1-1; too little of a D gene remains to name it. The CDR3 reads as follows: CAWSVRSEAFF. The DNA sequence is TGTGCCTGGAGTGTTCGGTCTGAAGCTTTCTTT.